This T cell receptor (beta chain) came from a study of T cell therapy after organ transplantation. Note on this clone: The target antigen is unknown.

The CDR3 is 15 amino acids. Germline V gene sequence: CDR1 LNHDA, CDR2 SQIVND (reference sequence). Trimming took 0 bases from V and 5 from J, leaving 11 bases between them. Points from the study as a whole: Both transferred clonotypes and endogenous ones absent from products apparently reconstituted. In nonresponders, reduced coverage from low CD8+ yield may limit detected expansions. CD8 clonality fold change after therapy inversely tracked pretherapy clonality.

TCRdb's table, derived via immunoSEQ multiplex PCR, lists solely in-frame clones and lacks some. The sample lists about 3,600 clones; under 75% were seen once. The time point denotes: 20-29 weeks after completion of therapy. These patients had received solid-organ transplants and had drug-resistant or recurrent cytomegalovirus. This chain uses TRBV19 with TRBJ2-4; no clear D gene. The sample here was CD8+ T cells from blood, taken after autologous CMV-specific T cell therapy. The TCR comes from a human patient who had received a solid organ transplant and had CMV disease. A share of the T cells may be of graft donor origin. The CDR3 region has the DNA TGTGCCAGTAGTATAGATCACAGTTGGGAAAACATTCAGTACTTC. It encodes CASSIDHSWENIQYF.